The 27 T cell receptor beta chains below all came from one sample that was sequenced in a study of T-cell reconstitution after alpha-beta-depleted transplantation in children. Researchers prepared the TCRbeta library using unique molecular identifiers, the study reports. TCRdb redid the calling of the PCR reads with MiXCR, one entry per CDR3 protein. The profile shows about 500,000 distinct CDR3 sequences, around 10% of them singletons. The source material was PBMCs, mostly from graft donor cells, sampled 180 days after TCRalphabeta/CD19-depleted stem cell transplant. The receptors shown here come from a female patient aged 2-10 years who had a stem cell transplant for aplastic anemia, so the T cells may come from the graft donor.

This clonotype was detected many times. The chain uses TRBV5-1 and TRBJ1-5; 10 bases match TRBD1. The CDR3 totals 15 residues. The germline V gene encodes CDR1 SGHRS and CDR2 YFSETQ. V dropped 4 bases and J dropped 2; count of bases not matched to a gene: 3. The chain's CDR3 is CASSRGTGGNQPQHF. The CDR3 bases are TGCGCCAGCAGCCGAGGGACAGGGGGCAATCAGCCCCAGCATTTT.

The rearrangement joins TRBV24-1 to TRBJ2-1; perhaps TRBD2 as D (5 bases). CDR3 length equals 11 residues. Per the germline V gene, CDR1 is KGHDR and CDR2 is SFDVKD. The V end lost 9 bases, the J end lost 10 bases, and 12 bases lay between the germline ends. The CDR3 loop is CATRGTLEQFF. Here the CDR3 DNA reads TGTGCCACCCGGGGAACTTTGGAGCAGTTCTTC.

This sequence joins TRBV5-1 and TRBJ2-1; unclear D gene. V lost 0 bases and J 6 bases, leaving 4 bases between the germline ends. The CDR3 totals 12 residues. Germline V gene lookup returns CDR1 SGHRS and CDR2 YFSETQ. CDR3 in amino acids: CASSLDFNEQFF. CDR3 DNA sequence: TGCGCCAGCAGCTTGGATTTCAATGAGCAGTTCTTC.

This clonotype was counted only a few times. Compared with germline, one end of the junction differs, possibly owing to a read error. The DNA of the CDR3 is TGTGCCAGCAGCTTAAGTTATACAGGGGGTAAAGACTTT. Its protein product is CASSLSYTGGKDF. V gene TRBV7-2 combines with J gene TRBJ1-6; 8 bases match TRBD1. This CDR3 spans 13 amino acids. Per germline, CDR1 SGHTA and CDR2 FQGNSA.

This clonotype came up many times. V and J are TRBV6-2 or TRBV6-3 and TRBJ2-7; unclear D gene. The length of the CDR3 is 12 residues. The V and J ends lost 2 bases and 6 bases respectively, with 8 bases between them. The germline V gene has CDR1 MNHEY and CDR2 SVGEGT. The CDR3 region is CASSYGRSEQYF. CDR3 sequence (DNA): TGTGCCAGCAGTTACGGTCGTTCCGAGCAGTACTTC.

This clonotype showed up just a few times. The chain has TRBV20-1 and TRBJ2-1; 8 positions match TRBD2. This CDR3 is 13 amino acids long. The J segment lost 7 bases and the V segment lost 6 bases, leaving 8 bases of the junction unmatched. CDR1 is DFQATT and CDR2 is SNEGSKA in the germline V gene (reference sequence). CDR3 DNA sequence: TGCAGTGCCTCCACGGGACTAGTGAATGAGCAGTTCTTC. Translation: CSASTGLVNEQFF.

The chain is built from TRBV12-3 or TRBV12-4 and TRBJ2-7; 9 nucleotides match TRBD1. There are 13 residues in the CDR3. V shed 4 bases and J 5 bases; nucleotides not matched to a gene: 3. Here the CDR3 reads CASSWDRVHEQYV. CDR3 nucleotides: TGTGCCAGCAGTTGGGACAGGGTCCACGAGCAGTACGTC.

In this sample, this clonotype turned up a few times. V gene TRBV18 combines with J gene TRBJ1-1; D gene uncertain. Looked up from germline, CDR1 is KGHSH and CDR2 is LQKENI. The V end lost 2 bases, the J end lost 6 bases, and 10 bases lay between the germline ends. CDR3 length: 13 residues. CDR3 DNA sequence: TGTGCCAGCTCACCAGGAGGGTACCCTGAAGCTTTCTTT. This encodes CASSPGGYPEAFF.

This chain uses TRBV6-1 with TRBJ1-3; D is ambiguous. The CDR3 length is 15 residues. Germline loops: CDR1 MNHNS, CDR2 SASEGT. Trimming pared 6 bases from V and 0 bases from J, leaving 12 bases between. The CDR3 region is CASSDMRPSGNTIYF. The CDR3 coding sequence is TGTGCCAGCAGCGATATGCGGCCCTCTGGAAACACCATATATTTT.

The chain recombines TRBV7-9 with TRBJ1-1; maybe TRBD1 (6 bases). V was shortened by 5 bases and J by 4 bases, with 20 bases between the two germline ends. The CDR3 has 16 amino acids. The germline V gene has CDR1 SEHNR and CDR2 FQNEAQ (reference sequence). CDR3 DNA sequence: TGTGCCAGCAGCCAACGGATAAACAGGGAAGGCACTGAAGCTTTCTTT. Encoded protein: CASSQRINREGTEAFF.

The DNA for the CDR3 is TGTGCCAGCAGCACAGGACTTTCTAGCGGGAGTTCGAATGAGCAGTTCTTC. Its protein is CASSTGLSSGSSNEQFF. The V call is TRBV11-1, the J call TRBJ2-1; 10 bases align to TRBD2. V lost 5 bases to trimming and J lost 7 bases; unmatched junction nucleotides: 14. The CDR3 totals 17 residues. Looked up from germline, CDR1 is SGHAT and CDR2 is FQDESV (reference sequence).

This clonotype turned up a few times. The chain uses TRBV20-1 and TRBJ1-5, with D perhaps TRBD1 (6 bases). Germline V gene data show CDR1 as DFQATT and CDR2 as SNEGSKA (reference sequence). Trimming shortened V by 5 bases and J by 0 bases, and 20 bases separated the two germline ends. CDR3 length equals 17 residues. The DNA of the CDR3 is TGCAGTGCTGTACCCCCCGGGACAAGGAATAGCAATCAGCCCCAGCATTTT. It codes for CSAVPPGTRNSNQPQHF.

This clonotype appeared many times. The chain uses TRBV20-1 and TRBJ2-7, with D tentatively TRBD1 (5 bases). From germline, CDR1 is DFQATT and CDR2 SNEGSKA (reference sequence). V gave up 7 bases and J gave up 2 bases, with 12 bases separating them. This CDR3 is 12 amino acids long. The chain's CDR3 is CSVRVRTYEQYF. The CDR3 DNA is TGCAGTGTCAGGGTAAGGACCTACGAGCAGTACTTC.

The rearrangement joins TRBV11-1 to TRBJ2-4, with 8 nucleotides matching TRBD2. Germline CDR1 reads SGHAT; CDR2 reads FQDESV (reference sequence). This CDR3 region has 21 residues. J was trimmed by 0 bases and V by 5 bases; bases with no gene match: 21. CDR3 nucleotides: TGTGCCAGCAGCCCGAAAGCGGGAGAGAGAGGTTGGGGGCTAGCCAAAAACATTCAGTACTTC. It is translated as CASSPKAGERGWGLAKNIQYF.

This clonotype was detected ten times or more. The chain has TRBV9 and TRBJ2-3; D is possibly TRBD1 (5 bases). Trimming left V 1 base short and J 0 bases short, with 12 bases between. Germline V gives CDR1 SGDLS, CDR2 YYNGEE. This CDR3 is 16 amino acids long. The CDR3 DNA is TGTGCCAGCAGCGTAATGGGGCTAACTAGCACAGATACGCAGTATTTT. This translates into CASSVMGLTSTDTQYF.

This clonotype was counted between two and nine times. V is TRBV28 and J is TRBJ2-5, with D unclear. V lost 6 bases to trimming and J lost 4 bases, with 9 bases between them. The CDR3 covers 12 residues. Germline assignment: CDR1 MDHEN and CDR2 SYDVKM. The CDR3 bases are TGTGCCAGCAGGCTGACCGGAGAGACCCAGTACTTC. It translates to CASRLTGETQYF.

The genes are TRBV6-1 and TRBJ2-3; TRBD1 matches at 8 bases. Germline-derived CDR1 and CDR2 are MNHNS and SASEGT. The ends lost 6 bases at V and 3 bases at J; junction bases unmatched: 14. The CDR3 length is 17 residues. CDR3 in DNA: TGTGCCAGCAGGATACTTTACGGGACAGGAGGGACAGATACGCAGTATTTT. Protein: CASRILYGTGGTDTQYF.

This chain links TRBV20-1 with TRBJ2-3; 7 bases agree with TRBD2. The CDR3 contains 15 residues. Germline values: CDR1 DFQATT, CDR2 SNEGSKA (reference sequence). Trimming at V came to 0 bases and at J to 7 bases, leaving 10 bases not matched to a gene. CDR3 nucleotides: TGCAGTGCTAGAGATCTCGGGGCCGGGAGGAATACGCAGTATTTT. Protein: CSARDLGAGRNTQYF.

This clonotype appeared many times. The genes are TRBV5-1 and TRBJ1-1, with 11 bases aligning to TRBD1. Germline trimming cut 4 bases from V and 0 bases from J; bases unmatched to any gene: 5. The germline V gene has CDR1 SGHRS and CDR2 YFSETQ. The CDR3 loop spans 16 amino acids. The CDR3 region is CASSEGQGAMNTEAFF. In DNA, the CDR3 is TGCGCCAGCAGCGAAGGACAGGGGGCCATGAACACTGAAGCTTTCTTT.

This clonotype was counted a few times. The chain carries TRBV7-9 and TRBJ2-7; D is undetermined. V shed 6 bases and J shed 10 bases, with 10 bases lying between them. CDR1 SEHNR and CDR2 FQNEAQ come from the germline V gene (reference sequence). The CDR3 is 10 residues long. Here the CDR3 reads CASSFFGQYV. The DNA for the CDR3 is TGTGCCAGCAGTTTTTTTGGACAGTACGTC.

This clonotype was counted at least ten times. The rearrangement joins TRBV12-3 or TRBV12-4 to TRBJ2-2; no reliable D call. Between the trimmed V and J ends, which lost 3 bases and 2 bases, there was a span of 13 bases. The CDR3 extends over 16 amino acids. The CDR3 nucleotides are TGTGCCAGCAGTTTTAGGCAGAGCCTCAACACCGGGGAGCTGTTTTTT. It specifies CASSFRQSLNTGELFF.

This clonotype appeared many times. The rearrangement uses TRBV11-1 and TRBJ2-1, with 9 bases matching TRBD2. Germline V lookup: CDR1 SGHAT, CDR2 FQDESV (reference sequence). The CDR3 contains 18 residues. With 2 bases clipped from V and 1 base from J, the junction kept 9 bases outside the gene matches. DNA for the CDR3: TGTGCCAGCAGCTTATCCCCTAGCGGGAAATCTTCCTACAATGAGCAGTTCTTC. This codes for CASSLSPSGKSSYNEQFF.

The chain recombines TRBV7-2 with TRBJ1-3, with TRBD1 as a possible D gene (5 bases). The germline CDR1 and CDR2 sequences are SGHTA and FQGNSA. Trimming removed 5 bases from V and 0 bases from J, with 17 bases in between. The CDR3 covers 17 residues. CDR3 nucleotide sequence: TGTGCCAGCAGCCCAGTGTCGAGGGGAGACTCTGGAAACACCATATATTTT. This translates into CASSPVSRGDSGNTIYF.

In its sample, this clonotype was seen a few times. CDR3 in amino acids: CASKRDRASYEQYV. DNA of the CDR3: TGCGCCAGCAAACGAGACAGGGCGTCCTACGAGCAGTACGTC. The J gene is TRBJ2-7, the V gene TRBV4-1; TRBD1 matches 7 bases. Germline CDR1 and CDR2: MGHRA and YSYEKL. CDR3 length: 14 residues. Germline trimming cut 7 bases from V and 1 base from J; bases unmatched to any gene: 7.

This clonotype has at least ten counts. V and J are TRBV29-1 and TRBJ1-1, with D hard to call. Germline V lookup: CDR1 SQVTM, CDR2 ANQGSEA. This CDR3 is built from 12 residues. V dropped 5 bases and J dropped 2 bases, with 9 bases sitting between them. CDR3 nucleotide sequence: TGCAGCGTTAAGAACAGTAACACTGAAGCTTTCTTT. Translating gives CSVKNSNTEAFF.

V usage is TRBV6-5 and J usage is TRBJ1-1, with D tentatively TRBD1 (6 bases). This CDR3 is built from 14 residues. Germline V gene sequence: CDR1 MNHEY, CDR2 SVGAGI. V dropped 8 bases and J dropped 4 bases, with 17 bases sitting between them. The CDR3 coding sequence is TGTGCCAGCGGCTTACAGGGAGGGGCCACTGAAGCTTTCTTT. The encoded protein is CASGLQGGATEAFF.

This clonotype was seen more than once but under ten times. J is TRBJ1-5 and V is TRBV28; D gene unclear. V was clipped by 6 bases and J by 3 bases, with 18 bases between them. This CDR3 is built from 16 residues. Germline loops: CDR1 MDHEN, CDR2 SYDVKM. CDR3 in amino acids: CASSPAAAGSNQPQHF. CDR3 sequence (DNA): TGTGCCAGCAGCCCCGCGGCGGCGGGCTCCAATCAGCCCCAGCATTTT.